The T cell receptor (beta chain) described here comes from a study of shared clonotypes between healthy human individuals. General study results and limits: There were few donors, and this limited the genetic and exposure-history diversity represented.

It was CD45RO-negative cells, positively selected for CCR7, that made up naive CD8 cells, with terminally differentiated effector memory CD45RA+ cells excluded. After removal of 4 bases from V and 8 bases from J, the junction contained 4 bases not matched to a gene. The CDR3 runs 15 residues. CDR1 and CDR2 (germline): MNHNS, SASEGT. Deep was the level at which the assay was run. Here immunoSEQ multiplex PCR was the method, and the copy in TCRdb shows in-frame clones only, minus some. The sample has some 800,000 clones, about 91% seen once. This clone was seen a single time. Its antigen is still unknown.

The rearrangement joins TRBV6-1 to TRBJ2-1; TRBD2 aligns across 14 bases. Sequencing was carried out using naive CD8+ T cells sorted from blood. The receptor was derived from a man younger than 45 in good health. The CDR3 DNA follows: TGTGCCAGCAGTGTGGGGACTAGCGGGAGAGATGAGCAGTTCTTC. Translated, it gives CASSVGTSGRDEQFF.